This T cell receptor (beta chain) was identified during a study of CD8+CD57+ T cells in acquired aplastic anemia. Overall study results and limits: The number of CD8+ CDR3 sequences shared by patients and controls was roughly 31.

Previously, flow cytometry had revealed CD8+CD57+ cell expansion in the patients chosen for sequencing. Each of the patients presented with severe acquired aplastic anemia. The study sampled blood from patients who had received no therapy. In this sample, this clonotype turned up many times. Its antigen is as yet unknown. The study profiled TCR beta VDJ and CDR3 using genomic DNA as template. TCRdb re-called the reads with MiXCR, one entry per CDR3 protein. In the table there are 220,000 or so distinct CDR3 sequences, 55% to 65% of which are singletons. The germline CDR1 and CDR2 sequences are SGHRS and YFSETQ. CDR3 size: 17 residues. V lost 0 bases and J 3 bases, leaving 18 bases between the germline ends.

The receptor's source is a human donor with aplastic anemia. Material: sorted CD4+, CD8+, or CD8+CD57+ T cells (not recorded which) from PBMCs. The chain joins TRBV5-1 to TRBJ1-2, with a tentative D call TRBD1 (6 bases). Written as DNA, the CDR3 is TGCGCCAGCAGCTTGGGGGGGACATACCATTTCGACTATGGCTACACCTTC. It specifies CASSLGGTYHFDYGYTF.